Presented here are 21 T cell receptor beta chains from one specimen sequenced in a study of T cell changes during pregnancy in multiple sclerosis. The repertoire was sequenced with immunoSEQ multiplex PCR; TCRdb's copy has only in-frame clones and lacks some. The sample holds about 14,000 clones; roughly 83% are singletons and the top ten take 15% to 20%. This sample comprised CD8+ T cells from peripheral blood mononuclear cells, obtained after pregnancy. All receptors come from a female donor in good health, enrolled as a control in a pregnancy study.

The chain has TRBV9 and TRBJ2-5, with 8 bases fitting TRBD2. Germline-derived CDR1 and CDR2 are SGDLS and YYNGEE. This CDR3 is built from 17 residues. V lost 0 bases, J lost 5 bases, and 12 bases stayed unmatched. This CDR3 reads CASSVDGSGALGETQYF. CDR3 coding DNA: TGTGCCAGCAGCGTAGATGGTAGCGGGGCTCTGGGGGAGACCCAGTACTTC.

CDR3 region: CASSQTGGSGANVLTF. The CDR3 nucleotides are TGTGCCAGCAGTCAGACAGGGGGCTCTGGGGCCAACGTCCTGACTTTC. The gene calls are TRBV2 and TRBJ2-6; the match to TRBD1 covers 9 bases. Germline CDR1 SNHLY, CDR2 FYNNEI. The CDR3 has 16 residues. V was pared by 5 bases and J by 0 bases, with 2 bases of the junction left unmatched.

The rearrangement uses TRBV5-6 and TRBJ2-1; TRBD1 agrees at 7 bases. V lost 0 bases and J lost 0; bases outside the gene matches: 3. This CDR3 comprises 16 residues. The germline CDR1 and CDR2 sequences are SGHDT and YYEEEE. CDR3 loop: CASSLGRGSSYNEQFF. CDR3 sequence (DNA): TGTGCCAGCAGCTTGGGCAGGGGGAGCTCCTACAATGAGCAGTTCTTC.

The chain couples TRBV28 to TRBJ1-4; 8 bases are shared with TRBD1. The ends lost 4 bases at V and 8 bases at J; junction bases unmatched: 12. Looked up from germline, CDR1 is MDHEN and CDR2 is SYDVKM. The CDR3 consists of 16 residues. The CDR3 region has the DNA TGTGCCAGCAGTTCCCCACTACAGGGGGAGGAGGAAAAACTGTTTTTT. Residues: CASSSPLQGEEEKLFF.

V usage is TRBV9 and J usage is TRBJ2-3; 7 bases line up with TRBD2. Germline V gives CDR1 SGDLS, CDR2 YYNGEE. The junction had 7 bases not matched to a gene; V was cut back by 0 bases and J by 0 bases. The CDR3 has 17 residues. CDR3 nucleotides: TGTGCCAGCAGCGTAGACAGGACTAGAGGTAGCACAGATACGCAGTATTTT. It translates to CASSVDRTRGSTDTQYF.

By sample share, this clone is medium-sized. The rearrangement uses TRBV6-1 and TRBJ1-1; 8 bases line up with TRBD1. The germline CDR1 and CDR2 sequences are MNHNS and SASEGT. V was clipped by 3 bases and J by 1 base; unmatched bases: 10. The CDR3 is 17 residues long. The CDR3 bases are TGTGCCAGCAGTGACGGTGCAGGGGGCGGCCCGAACACTGAAGCTTTCTTT. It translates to CASSDGAGGGPNTEAFF.

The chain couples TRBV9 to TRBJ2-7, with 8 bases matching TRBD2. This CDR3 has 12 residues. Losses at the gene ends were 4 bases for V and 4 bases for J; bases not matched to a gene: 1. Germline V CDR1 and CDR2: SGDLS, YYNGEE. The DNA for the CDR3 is TGTGCCAGCAGCCCGGGGGGGTACGAGCAGTACTTC. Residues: CASSPGGYEQYF.

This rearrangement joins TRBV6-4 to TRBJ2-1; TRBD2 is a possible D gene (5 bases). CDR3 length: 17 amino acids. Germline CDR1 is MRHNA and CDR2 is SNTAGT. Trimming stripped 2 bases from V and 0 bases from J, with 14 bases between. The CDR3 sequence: CASSDASSGSSYNEQFF. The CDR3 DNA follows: TGTGCCAGCAGTGACGCCTCCAGCGGAAGCTCCTACAATGAGCAGTTCTTC.

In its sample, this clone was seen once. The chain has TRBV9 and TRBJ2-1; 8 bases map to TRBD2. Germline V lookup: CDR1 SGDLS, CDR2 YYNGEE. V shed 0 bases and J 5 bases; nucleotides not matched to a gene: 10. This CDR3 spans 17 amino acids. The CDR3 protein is CASSVELGRARNNEQFF. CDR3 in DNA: TGTGCCAGCAGCGTAGAGCTCGGGAGGGCCCGAAACAATGAGCAGTTCTTC.

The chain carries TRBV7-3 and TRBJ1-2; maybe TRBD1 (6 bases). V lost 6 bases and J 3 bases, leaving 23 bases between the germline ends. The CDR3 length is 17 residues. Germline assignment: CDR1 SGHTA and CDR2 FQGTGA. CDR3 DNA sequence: TGTGCCAGCAGGTACCCTAACAGGGTAGGGGGGGACTATGGCTACACCTTC. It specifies CASRYPNRVGGDYGYTF.

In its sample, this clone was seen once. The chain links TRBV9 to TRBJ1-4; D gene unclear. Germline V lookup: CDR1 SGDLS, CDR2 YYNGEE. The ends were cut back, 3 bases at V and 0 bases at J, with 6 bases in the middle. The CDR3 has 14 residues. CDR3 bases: TGTGCCAGCAGCGCTTTTGCAACTAATGAAAAACTGTTTTTT. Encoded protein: CASSAFATNEKLFF.

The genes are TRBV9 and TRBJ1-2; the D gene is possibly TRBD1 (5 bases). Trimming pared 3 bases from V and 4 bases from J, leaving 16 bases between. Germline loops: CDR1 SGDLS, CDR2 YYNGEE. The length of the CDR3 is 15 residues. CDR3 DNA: TGTGCCAGCAGCGCAGGCGACGGCAGGGTCTATGGCTACACCTTC. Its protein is CASSAGDGRVYGYTF.

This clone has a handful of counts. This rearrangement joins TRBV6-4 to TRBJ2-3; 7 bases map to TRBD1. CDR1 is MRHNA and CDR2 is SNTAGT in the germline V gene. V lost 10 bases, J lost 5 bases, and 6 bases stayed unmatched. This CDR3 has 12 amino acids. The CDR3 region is CATSQGEDTQYF. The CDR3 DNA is TGTGCCACCAGCCAGGGGGAAGATACGCAGTATTTT.

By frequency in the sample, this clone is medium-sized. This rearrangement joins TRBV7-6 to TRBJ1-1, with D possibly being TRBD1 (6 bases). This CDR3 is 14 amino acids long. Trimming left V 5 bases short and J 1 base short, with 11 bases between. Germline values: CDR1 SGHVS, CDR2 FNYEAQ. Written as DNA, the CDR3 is TGTGCCAGCAGCCCGGGACATGAGAACACTGAAGCTTTCTTT. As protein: CASSPGHENTEAFF.

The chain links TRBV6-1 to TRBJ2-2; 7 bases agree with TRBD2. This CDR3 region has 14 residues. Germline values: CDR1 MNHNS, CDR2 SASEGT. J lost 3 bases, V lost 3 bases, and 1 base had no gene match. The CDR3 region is CASSEGRDTGELFF. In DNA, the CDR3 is TGTGCCAGCAGTGAGGGGAGGGACACCGGGGAGCTGTTTTTT.

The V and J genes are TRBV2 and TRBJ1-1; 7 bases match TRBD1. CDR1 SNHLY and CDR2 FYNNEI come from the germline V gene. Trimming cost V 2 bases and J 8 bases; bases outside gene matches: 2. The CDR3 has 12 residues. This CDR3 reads CASSESDREAFF. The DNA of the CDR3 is TGTGCCAGCAGTGAATCGGACAGGGAAGCTTTCTTT.

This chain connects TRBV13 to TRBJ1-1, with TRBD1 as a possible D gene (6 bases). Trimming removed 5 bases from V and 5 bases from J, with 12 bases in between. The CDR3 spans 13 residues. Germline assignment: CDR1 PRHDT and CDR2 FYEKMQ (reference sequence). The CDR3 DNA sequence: TGTGCCAGCAGCACCACAGGGAGAACTGAAGCTTTCTTT. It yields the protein CASSTTGRTEAFF.

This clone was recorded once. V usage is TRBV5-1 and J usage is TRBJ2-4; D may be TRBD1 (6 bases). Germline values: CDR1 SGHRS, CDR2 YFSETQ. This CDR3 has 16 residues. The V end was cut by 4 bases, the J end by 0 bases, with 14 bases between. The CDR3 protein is CASSGDRSLAKNIQYF. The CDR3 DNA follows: TGCGCCAGCAGCGGTGACAGGTCTTTAGCCAAAAACATTCAGTACTTC.

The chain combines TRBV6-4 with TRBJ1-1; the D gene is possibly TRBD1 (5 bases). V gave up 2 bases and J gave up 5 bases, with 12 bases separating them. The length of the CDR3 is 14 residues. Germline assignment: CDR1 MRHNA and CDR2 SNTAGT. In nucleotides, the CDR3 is TGTGCCAGCAGTGACGGCCACGGGGGTACTGAAGCTTTCTTT. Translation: CASSDGHGGTEAFF.

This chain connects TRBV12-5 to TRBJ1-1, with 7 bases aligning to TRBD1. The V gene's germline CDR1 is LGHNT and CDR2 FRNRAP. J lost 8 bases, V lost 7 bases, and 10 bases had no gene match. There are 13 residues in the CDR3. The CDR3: CASAESTGSEAFF. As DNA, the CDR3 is TGTGCTAGTGCTGAATCGACAGGGTCGGAAGCTTTCTTT. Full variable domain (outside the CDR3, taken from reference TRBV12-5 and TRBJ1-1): DARVTQTPRHKVTEMGQEVTMRCQPILGHNTVFWYRQTMMQGLELLAYFRNRAPLDDSGMPKDRFSAEMPDATLATLKIQPSEPRDSAVYFCASAESTGSEAFFGQGTRLTVV.

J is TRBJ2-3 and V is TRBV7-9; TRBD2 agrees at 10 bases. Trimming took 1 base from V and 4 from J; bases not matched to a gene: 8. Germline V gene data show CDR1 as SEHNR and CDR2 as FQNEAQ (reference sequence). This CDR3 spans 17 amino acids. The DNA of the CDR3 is TGTGCCAGCAGCTTAGTGACGAGCGGGGGGGAGGCAGATACGCAGTATTTT. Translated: CASSLVTSGGEADTQYF.